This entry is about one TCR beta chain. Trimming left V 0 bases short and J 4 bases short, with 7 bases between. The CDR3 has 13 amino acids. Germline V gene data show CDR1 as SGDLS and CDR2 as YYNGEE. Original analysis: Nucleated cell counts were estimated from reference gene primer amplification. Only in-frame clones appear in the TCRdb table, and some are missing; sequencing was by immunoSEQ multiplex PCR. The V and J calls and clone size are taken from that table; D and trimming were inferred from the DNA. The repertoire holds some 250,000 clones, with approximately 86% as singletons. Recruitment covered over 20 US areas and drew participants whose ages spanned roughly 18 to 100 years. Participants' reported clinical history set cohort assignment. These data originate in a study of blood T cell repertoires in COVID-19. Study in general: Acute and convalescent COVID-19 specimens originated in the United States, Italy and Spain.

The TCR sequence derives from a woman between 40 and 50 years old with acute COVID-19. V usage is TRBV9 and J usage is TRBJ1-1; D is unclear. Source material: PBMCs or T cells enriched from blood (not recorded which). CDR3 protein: CASSVELFTEAFF. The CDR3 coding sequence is TGTGCCAGCAGCGTAGAATTATTCACTGAAGCTTTCTTT. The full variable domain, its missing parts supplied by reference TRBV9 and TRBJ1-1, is DSGVTQTPKHLITATGQRVTLRCSPRSGDLSVYWYQQSLDQGLQFLIQYYNGEERAKGNILERFSAQQFPDLHSELNLSSLELGDSALYFCASSVELFTEAFFGQGTRLTVV.